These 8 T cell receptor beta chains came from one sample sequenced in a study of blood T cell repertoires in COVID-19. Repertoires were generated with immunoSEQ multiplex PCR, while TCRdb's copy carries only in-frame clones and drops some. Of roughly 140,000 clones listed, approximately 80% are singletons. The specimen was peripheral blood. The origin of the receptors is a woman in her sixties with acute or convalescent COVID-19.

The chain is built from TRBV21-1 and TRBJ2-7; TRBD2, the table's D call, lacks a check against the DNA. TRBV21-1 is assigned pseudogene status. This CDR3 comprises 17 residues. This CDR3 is CASSKAWGGGEDYEQYF. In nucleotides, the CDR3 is TGTGCCAGCAGCAAAGCGTGGGGAGGAGGGGAGGACTACGAGCAGTACTTC.

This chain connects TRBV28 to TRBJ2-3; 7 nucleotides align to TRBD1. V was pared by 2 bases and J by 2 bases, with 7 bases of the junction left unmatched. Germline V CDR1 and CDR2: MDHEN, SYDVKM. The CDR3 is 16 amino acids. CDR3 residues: CASSLMVKGATDTQYF. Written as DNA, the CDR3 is TGTGCCAGCAGTTTAATGGTCAAGGGGGCCACAGATACGCAGTATTTT. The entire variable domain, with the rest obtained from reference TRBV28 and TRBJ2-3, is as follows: DVKVTQSSRYLVKRTGEKVFLECVQDMDHENMFWYRQDPGLGLRLIYFSYDVKMKEKGDIPEGYSVSREKKERFSLILESASTNQTSMYLCASSLMVKGATDTQYFGPGTRLTVL.

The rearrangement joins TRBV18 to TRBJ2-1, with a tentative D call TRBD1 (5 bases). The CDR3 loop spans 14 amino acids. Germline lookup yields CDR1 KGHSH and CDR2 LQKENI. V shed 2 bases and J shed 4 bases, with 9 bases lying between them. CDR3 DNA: TGTGCCAGCTCACCAACGGCAGGGTACAATGAGCAGTTCTTC. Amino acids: CASSPTAGYNEQFF. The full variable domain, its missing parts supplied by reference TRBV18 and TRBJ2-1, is NAGVMQNPRHLVRRRGQEARLRCSPMKGHSHVYWYRQLPEEGLKFMVYLQKENIIDESGMPKERFSAEFPKEGPSILRIQQVVRGDSAAYFCASSPTAGYNEQFFGPGTRLTVL.

The CDR3 here is CASSFVDQETQYF. The CDR3 bases are TGTGCCAGCAGTTTCGTAGACCAAGAGACCCAGTACTTC. The chain has TRBV12-3 or TRBV12-4 and TRBJ2-5; D is unresolved. This CDR3 is 13 amino acids long. V lost 3 bases to trimming and J lost 0 bases, with 5 bases between them.

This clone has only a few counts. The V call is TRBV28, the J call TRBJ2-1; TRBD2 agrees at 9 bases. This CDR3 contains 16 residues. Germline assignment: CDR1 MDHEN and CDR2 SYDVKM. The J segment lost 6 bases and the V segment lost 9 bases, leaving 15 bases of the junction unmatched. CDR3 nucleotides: TGTGCCAGTTTTCGAAACGTGGGACTAGCTATCAATGAGCAGTTCTTC. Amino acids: CASFRNVGLAINEQFF.

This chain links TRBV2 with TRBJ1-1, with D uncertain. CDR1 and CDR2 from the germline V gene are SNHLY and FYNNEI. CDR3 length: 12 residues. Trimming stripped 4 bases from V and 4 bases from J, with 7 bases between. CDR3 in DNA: TGTGCCAGCAGTGTTCGGGGCACTGAAGCTTTCTTT. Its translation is CASSVRGTEAFF. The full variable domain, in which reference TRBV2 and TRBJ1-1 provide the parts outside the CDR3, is EPEVTQTPSHQVTQMGQEVILRCVPISNHLYFYWYRQILGQKVEFLVSFYNNEISEKSEIFDDQFSVERPDGSNFTLKIRSTKLEDSAMYFCASSVRGTEAFFGQGTRLTVV.

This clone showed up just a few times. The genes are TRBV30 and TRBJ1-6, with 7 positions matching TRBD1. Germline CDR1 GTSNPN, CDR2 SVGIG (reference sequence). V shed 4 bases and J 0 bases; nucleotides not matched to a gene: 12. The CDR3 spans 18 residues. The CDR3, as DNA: TGTGCCTGGAATTTTTTTGGGACAGTTAGCTCCTATAATTCACCCCTCCACTTT. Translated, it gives CAWNFFGTVSSYNSPLHF.

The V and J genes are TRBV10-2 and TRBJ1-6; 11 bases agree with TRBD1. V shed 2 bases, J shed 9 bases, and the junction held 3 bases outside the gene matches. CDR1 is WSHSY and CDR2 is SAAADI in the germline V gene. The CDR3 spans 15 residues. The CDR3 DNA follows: TGCGCCAGCAGTGAGCCAGGGACAGGGGGTTCACCCCTCCACTTT. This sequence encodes CASSEPGTGGSPLHF.